One and the same sample provided the 24 T cell receptor beta chains below, sequenced in a study of blood T cells in healthy people across ages. It was with a sample-barcoded 5' primer and a J-beta primer mix that a second PCR of roughly 6 to 12 cycles was run. TCRdb passed the 5' RACE reads through MiXCR, listing each CDR3 protein once. The sample shows 1,500,000 or so distinct CDR3 sequences, about 42% of them seen only once. Sequenced input: blood. All receptors come from a woman aged 18-30 years in good health.

The chain couples TRBV21-1 to TRBJ1-2; the table's D call, TRBD1, has no DNA check behind it. TRBV21-1 is a recognized pseudogene. CDR3 length: 14 residues. The CDR3 is CASSKGTGNYGYTF. CDR3 bases: TGTGCCAGCAGCAAAGGGACAGGGAACTATGGCTACACCTTC.

This clonotype was recorded a few times. The J gene is TRBJ2-1, the V gene TRBV11-2, with D possibly being TRBD2 (7 bases). The CDR3 is made up of 15 amino acids. The V end lost 7 bases, the J end lost 6 bases, and 19 bases lay between the germline ends. Germline CDR1 and CDR2: SGHAT and FQNNGV. CDR3 DNA: TGTGCCAGCAACCAACGGGGGGCCCTGGGCAATGAGCAGTTCTTC. This encodes CASNQRGALGNEQFF.

The CDR3 DNA sequence: TGCAGTGCTAGAGGGGGAACAGCAGATCAGCCCCAGCATTTT. Amino acid sequence: CSARGGTADQPQHF. This sequence joins TRBV20-1 and TRBJ1-5, with no clear D. This CDR3 is 14 amino acids long. Germline assignment: CDR1 DFQATT and CDR2 SNEGSKA (reference sequence). Trimming took off 1 base at V and 5 bases at J, with 12 bases between the two ends.

This clonotype was recorded a few times. V usage is TRBV7-9 and J usage is TRBJ1-2; D might be TRBD1 (5 bases). The ends were cut back, 2 bases at V and 1 base at J, with 11 bases in the middle. Germline V gene sequence: CDR1 SEHNR, CDR2 FQNEAQ (reference sequence). CDR3 length: 15 amino acids. This CDR3 reads CASSLRGQYNYGYTF. CDR3 nucleotides: TGTGCCAGCAGCTTACGGGGCCAGTATAACTATGGCTACACCTTC.

Concerning this clonotype: A junction end diverges from the germline sequence, so it may reflect a read error. The chain has TRBV12-3 or TRBV12-4 and TRBJ1-6, with TRBD1 matching over 10 bases. The CDR3 length is 15 residues. The CDR3 sequence is CTSSGQGGTNSPLHF. CDR3 bases: TGTACCAGCAGTGGACAGGGGGGGACGAATTCACCCCTCCACTTT.

This clonotype was counted between two and nine times. The rearrangement uses TRBV2 and TRBJ1-5; D is unclear. The length of the CDR3 is 16 residues. V lost 3 bases and J lost 2, with 14 bases in between. CDR1 is SNHLY, CDR2 FYNNEI, per germline. The CDR3 DNA sequence: TGTGCCAGCAGTGATTTCATGTCTGGGGGCAATCAGCCCCAGCATTTT. This codes for CASSDFMSGGNQPQHF.

The chain couples TRBV19 to TRBJ1-3, with D unresolved. V was clipped by 7 bases and J by 1 base, with 17 bases between them. There are 16 residues in the CDR3. CDR1 is LNHDA and CDR2 is SQIVND in the germline V gene (reference sequence). The CDR3 reads CASNPSPGSSGNTIYF. The CDR3 DNA sequence: TGTGCCAGTAATCCGAGCCCCGGGAGTTCTGGAAACACCATATATTTT.

This chain connects TRBV5-5 to TRBJ2-7; D could derive from TRBD1 or TRBD2 (5 bases each). CDR3 length: 14 residues. Germline values: CDR1 SGHKS, CDR2 YYEKEE (reference sequence). The V and J ends lost 2 bases and 0 bases respectively, with 9 bases between them. CDR3: CASSFWDGSYEQYF. DNA of the CDR3: TGTGCCAGCAGCTTTTGGGACGGCTCCTACGAGCAGTACTTC.

This clonotype was counted once. CDR3 loop: CAWSRTGHGYTF. As DNA, the CDR3 is TGTGCCTGGAGCAGGACAGGCCATGGCTACACCTTC. This sequence joins TRBV30 and TRBJ1-2; 7 nucleotides match TRBD1. From germline, CDR1 is GTSNPN and CDR2 SVGIG (reference sequence). The CDR3 covers 12 residues. The V and J ends lost 3 bases and 6 bases, in that order; junction bases with no gene match: 4. The full variable domain, with the rest looked up from reference TRBV30 and TRBJ1-2, is SQTIHQWPATLVQPVGSPLSLECTVEGTSNPNLYWYRQAAGRGLQLLFYSVGIGQISSEVPQNLSASRPQDRQFILSSKKLLLSDSGFYLCAWSRTGHGYTFGSGTRLTVV.

This clonotype came up a few times. The CDR3 here is CASSHPTGLETQYF. In nucleotides, the CDR3 is TGTGCCAGCAGCCACCCAACGGGGTTGGAGACCCAGTACTTC. The gene calls are TRBV3-1 and TRBJ2-7, with a tentative D call TRBD2 (5 bases). The J call may be mistaken, given a closer DNA end match to TRBJ2-5. The CDR3 has 14 amino acids. The germline gives CDR1 LGHDT, CDR2 YNNKEL (reference sequence).

This sequence joins TRBV29-1 and TRBJ2-5, with D possibly being TRBD1 (6 bases). The assigned J gene may be wrong: the sequence end matches TRBJ2-1 better. The germline V gene has CDR1 SQVTM and CDR2 ANQGSEA. This CDR3 comprises 10 residues. In nucleotides, the CDR3 is TGCAGCGTTGGACAGGAGACCCAGTTCTTC. It encodes CSVGQETQFF.

The chain employs TRBV6-2 or TRBV6-3 and TRBJ1-2, with 7 bases aligning to TRBD1. Germline loops: CDR1 MNHEY, CDR2 SVGEGT. The V gene end was trimmed by 5 bases and the J gene end by 4 bases; junction bases not matched to a gene: 7. There are 14 residues in the CDR3. In nucleotides, the CDR3 is TGTGCCAGCAGTCTTCAACAGGGGTTCTATGGCTACACCTTC. Its translation is CASSLQQGFYGYTF.

This clonotype came up a few times. The rearrangement uses TRBV20-1 and TRBJ1-5; D perhaps matches TRBD1 (6 bases). The V gene's germline CDR1 is DFQATT and CDR2 SNEGSKA (reference sequence). Trimming left V 3 bases short and J 0 bases short, with 12 bases between. The CDR3 runs to 15 residues. This CDR3 is CSARDLGASNQPQHF. The CDR3, as DNA: TGCAGTGCTAGGGATTTGGGGGCTAGCAATCAGCCCCAGCATTTT.

The chain is built from TRBV19 and TRBJ1-1; D is unclear. Germline assignment: CDR1 LNHDA and CDR2 SQIVND (reference sequence). The V end was cut by 5 bases, the J end by 4 bases, with 17 bases between. This CDR3 comprises 15 residues. The CDR3 coding sequence is TGTGCCAGTAGTCTCTCATCAGCGGTACGCACTGAAGCTTTCTTT. Amino acid sequence: CASSLSSAVRTEAFF.

The rearrangement uses TRBV4-1 and TRBJ1-5; 7 bases are shared with TRBD1. The V and J ends lost 0 bases and 2 bases, in that order; junction bases with no gene match: 10. Germline values: CDR1 MGHRA, CDR2 YSYEKL. This CDR3 comprises 18 residues. The CDR3 DNA reads TGCGCCAGCAGCCAAGATCTTCGGGACAGCCTCGGCAATCAGCCCCAGCATTTT. Protein sequence: CASSQDLRDSLGNQPQHF.

The V and J genes are TRBV28 and TRBJ2-7, with 10 bases matching TRBD2. The germline V gene encodes CDR1 MDHEN and CDR2 SYDVKM. Trimming took 7 bases from V and 5 from J; bases not matched to a gene: 8. CDR3 length: 14 residues. CDR3 DNA: TGTGCCAGCACCTCGAGCGGGAGGGACGACGAGCAGTACTTC. Translated: CASTSSGRDDEQYF.

CDR3 sequence reads: CASSRLRGYEQYF. CDR3 DNA sequence: TGTGCCAGCAGCCGCCTCCGGGGGTACGAGCAGTACTTC. V usage is TRBV6-2 or TRBV6-3 and J usage is TRBJ2-7, with a tentative D call TRBD2 (6 bases). CDR1 is MNHEY and CDR2 is SVGEGT in the germline V gene. The CDR3 sequence is 13 residues long. The ends were cut back, 6 bases at V and 4 bases at J, with 13 bases in the middle.

The chain joins TRBV20-1 to TRBJ2-1, with D unclear. The better agreement between TRBJ2-7 and the DNA end casts doubt on the J call. The CDR3 has 15 amino acids. CDR1 and CDR2 from the germline V gene are DFQATT and SNEGSKA (reference sequence). CDR3 bases: TGCAGTGCTAGAGATGTAGTCAGCTCCTACAATGAGCAGTACTTC. Its protein product is CSARDVVSSYNEQYF.

This clonotype was seen a few times. The rearrangement uses TRBV7-9 and TRBJ1-1; tentative D call: TRBD1 (6 bases). Trimming cost V 6 bases and J 1 base, with 12 bases left between them. CDR1 is SEHNR, CDR2 FQNEAQ, per germline (reference sequence). The CDR3 sequence is 14 residues long. The CDR3: CASRHRAANTEAFF. The CDR3 DNA follows: TGTGCCAGCAGACACAGGGCGGCGAACACTGAAGCTTTCTTT.

The V call is TRBV28, the J call TRBJ2-3, with TRBD2 matching over 9 bases. This CDR3 has 17 amino acids. J gave up 3 bases and V 5 bases, and 12 bases lay outside the gene matches. Germline values: CDR1 MDHEN, CDR2 SYDVKM. CDR3 coding DNA: TGTGCCAGCAGTCCACAATTAGCGGGAGTACTGACAGATACGCAGTATTTT. Its translation is CASSPQLAGVLTDTQYF.

This clonotype was counted a few times. The V and J genes are TRBV15 and TRBJ2-5, with TRBD2 identical over 8 bases. The V segment lost 4 bases and the J segment 1 base; nucleotides outside the gene matches: 2. Germline V gene lookup returns CDR1 LNHNV and CDR2 YYDKDF (reference sequence). This CDR3 contains 14 residues. The chain's CDR3 is CATSKLAGQETQYF. The CDR3 nucleotides are TGTGCCACCAGCAAGCTAGCGGGCCAAGAGACCCAGTACTTC.

The rearrangement joins TRBV5-1 to TRBJ2-7, with TRBD2 as a possible D gene (6 bases). The germline V gene has CDR1 SGHRS and CDR2 YFSETQ. The CDR3 extends over 14 amino acids. The germline V and J ends were trimmed by 7 bases and 1 base, with 15 bases remaining between them. This chain's CDR3 is CASRIFSGSYEQYF. As DNA, the CDR3 is TGCGCCAGCCGAATTTTTAGCGGATCCTACGAGCAGTACTTC.

The chain links TRBV11-2 to TRBJ2-1, with TRBD1 matching over 9 bases. The CDR3 is 16 residues long. Germline CDR1 is SGHAT and CDR2 is FQNNGV. The V and J ends lost 5 bases and 4 bases, in that order; junction bases with no gene match: 9. The CDR3 DNA reads TGTGCCAGCAGCGTCTTACAGGGGGCTCGGTACAATGAGCAGTTCTTC. This encodes CASSVLQGARYNEQFF. Full variable domain (rest looked up from reference TRBV11-2 and TRBJ2-1): EAGVAQSPRYKIIEKRQSVAFWCNPISGHATLYWYQQILGQGPKLLIQFQNNGVVDDSQLPKDRFSAERLKGVDSTLKIQPAKLEDSAVYLCASSVLQGARYNEQFFGPGTRLTVL.

Comments on this clonotype: The junction shows a germline mismatch at one end, possibly a read error. The chain combines TRBV27 with TRBJ2-7; no firm D call. Germline-derived CDR1 and CDR2 are MNHEY and SMNVEV (reference sequence). This CDR3 contains 14 residues. This CDR3 reads CASSSGWSSCEQYF. The CDR3 DNA is TGTGCCAGCAGTTCTGGGTGGAGCTCCTGCGAGCAGTACTTC.